A selection of T cell receptor beta chains follows, all from one sample in a study of cytomegalovirus exposure and HLA in healthy donors. TCRdb's copy holds only in-frame clones and misses some; the assay was immunoSEQ multiplex PCR. The repertoire holds approximately 150,000 clones, with 65% to 80% as singletons. Source material: PBMCs. Every receptor here comes from a woman between 40 and 50 years old in good health and CMV-seronegative. The CDR3 runs from the conserved cysteine through the conserved F or W.

V: TRBV30
J: TRBJ1-3
CDR3: CAWTPGGKVDTIYF

V: TRBV7-9
J: TRBJ1-3
CDR3: CSSSPPGGAYTIYF

V: TRBV27
J: TRBJ2-4
CDR3: CASSLSGGLAKNIQYF

V: TRBV18
J: TRBJ2-7
CDR3: CASSPPSGHRGEQYF

V: TRBV29-1
J: TRBJ1-4
CDR3: CSVGSRGSEKLFF

V: TRBV2
J: TRBJ1-5
CDR3: CASSWDIGNQPQHF

V: TRBV19
J: TRBJ1-1
CDR3: CASSRGVSEAFF

V: TRBV4-1
J: TRBJ2-7
CDR3: CASSQGKGGGTVTYEQYF

V: TRBV27
J: TRBJ1-3
CDR3: CASSMAGANGNTIYF

V: TRBV5-5
J: TRBJ2-3
CDR3: CASQLAGTDTQYF

V: TRBV10-1
J: TRBJ2-7
CDR3: CASSEWGLNYEQYF

V: TRBV7-9
J: TRBJ1-2
CDR3: CASSYGQGEGYTF

V: TRBV4-2
J: TRBJ1-2
CDR3: CASSQDMEGAIYGYTF

V: TRBV6-5
J: TRBJ1-2
CDR3: CASSRQALNYGYTF

V: TRBV2
J: TRBJ1-1
CDR3: CASSSMNTEAFF

V: TRBV6-5
J: TRBJ2-5
CDR3: CASSYDREETQYF